Following are 18 T cell receptor beta chains from one sample sequenced in a study of post-analysis software for immune sequencing data. Study outcomes and limitations: Patients had higher frequencies than controls of roughly five TRBV segments, including TRBV5-6, TRBV5-1 and TRBV20-1.

For these TCRs, the target antigens are not known. Unique molecular identifiers were present in the TCR beta cDNA libraries. From the PCR reads, TCRdb called clonotypes with MiXCR, one entry per CDR3 protein. This table has hundreds of thousands of distinct CDR3 sequences, 35% to 40% appearing once. The sample was blood. These receptors were obtained from a girl aged 5 to 17 with multiple sclerosis.

This clonotype occurred a few times. CDR3 bases: TGTGCCAGCAGTTTAACCCCAGAGGAGCTGTTTTTT. It encodes CASSLTPEELFF. J is TRBJ2-2 and V is TRBV12-3 or TRBV12-4; D is unresolved. CDR3 length equals 12 residues. Trimming took 2 bases from V and 10 from J, leaving 8 bases between them.

The rearrangement uses TRBV28 and TRBJ1-1; D ambiguous. This CDR3 is built from 11 residues. Germline assignment: CDR1 MDHEN and CDR2 SYDVKM. Trimming took off 5 bases at V and 11 bases at J, with 12 bases between the two ends. Here the CDR3 reads CASSKPYWAFF. CDR3 sequence (DNA): TGTGCCAGCAGTAAGCCCTATTGGGCTTTCTTT.

This chain joins TRBV6-5 and TRBJ2-1; D not certain. V dropped 0 bases and J dropped 6 bases, with 12 bases sitting between them. The CDR3 loop spans 15 amino acids. Germline V lookup: CDR1 MNHEY, CDR2 SVGAGI. CDR3 loop: CASSYSGTLGNEQFF. Written as DNA, the CDR3 is TGTGCCAGCAGTTACTCGGGCACATTGGGCAATGAGCAGTTCTTC.

This clonotype has only one observation. The chain is built from TRBV20-1 and TRBJ1-2, with D perhaps TRBD1 (6 bases). Trimming cost V 0 bases and J 7 bases, with 12 bases left between them. Looked up from germline, CDR1 is DFQATT and CDR2 is SNEGSKA (reference sequence). The CDR3 is 13 amino acids. The CDR3 is CSAREGRGVGYTF. The CDR3 bases are TGCAGTGCTAGAGAAGGCAGGGGCGTTGGCTACACCTTC.

This clonotype has a handful of counts. The chain employs TRBV3-1 and TRBJ2-1; D might be TRBD1 (5 bases). The CDR3 loop spans 15 amino acids. V was clipped by 0 bases and J by 7 bases, with 13 bases between them. Germline CDR1 is LGHDT and CDR2 is YNNKEL (reference sequence). CDR3 DNA sequence: TGTGCCAGCAGCCAAGAGTGGGGCCTTGCGAATGAGCAGTTCTTC. It encodes CASSQEWGLANEQFF.

The V gene is TRBV5-1, the J gene TRBJ2-7; 9 bases line up with TRBD2. The DNA end lines up better with TRBJ2-5; the J call may be wrong. The CDR3 is 16 amino acids. Germline V CDR1 and CDR2: SGHRS, YFSETQ. CDR3 nucleotides: TGCGCCAGCAGCTTCCGCCTAGCGGGGCCAGGAGAGACCCAGTACTTC. This gives the protein CASSFRLAGPGETQYF.

The J gene is TRBJ1-1, the V gene TRBV12-3 or TRBV12-4, with a possible D match to TRBD1 (5 bases). The CDR3 sequence is 15 residues long. Trimming pared 5 bases from V and 0 bases from J, leaving 13 bases between. The CDR3 DNA reads as TGTGCCAGCAGTCTCTCAGGGAGAATGAACACTGAAGCTTTCTTT. It encodes CASSLSGRMNTEAFF.

The V gene is TRBV20-1, the J gene TRBJ2-5; 12 nucleotides align to TRBD2. V shed 2 bases and J 1 base; nucleotides not matched to a gene: 5. The length of the CDR3 is 16 residues. Germline CDR1 reads DFQATT; CDR2 reads SNEGSKA (reference sequence). In nucleotides, the CDR3 is TGCAGTGCTAGAAGTCTAGCGGGGGGGCCCCAAGAGACCCAGTACTTC. This gives the protein CSARSLAGGPQETQYF.

The chain joins TRBV9 to TRBJ2-3; TRBD2 might be the D (5 bases). Trimming cost V 0 bases and J 1 base, with 9 bases left between them. The CDR3 runs 15 residues. Germline CDR1 and CDR2: SGDLS and YYNGEE. Here the CDR3 reads CASSVGAAGTDTQYF. The CDR3 nucleotides read TGTGCCAGCAGCGTAGGGGCAGCGGGCACAGATACGCAGTATTTT.

This clonotype was counted between two and nine times. This may stem from a read error, because a much larger clone lies one nucleotide away. In DNA form, the CDR3 reads TGCAGCGTTTTTCAGGCCGGGACAGGGGTAGGCTACACCTTC. Translated: CSVFQAGTGVGYTF. The chain uses TRBV29-1 and TRBJ1-2; 10 bases are shared with TRBD1. The CDR3 loop spans 14 amino acids. After removal of 5 bases from V and 8 bases from J, the junction contained 11 bases not matched to a gene. In germline, CDR1 is SQVTM, CDR2 ANQGSEA.

This sequence joins TRBV9 and TRBJ1-3; the match to TRBD1 covers 8 bases. V lost 5 bases, J lost 1 base, and 14 bases stayed unmatched. This CDR3 comprises 18 residues. In germline, CDR1 is SGDLS, CDR2 YYNGEE. Written as DNA, the CDR3 is TGTGCCAGCAGTTCGAATCCGGGACAGGAATCTTCTGGAAACACCATATATTTT. It translates to CASSSNPGQESSGNTIYF.

This clonotype was seen only a few times. It may be a read error: a sequence one base away is much more abundant. The chain couples TRBV20-1 to TRBJ2-1; TRBD1 is a possible D gene (6 bases). The J call could be wrong; TRBJ2-7 is a better fit for the DNA end. The CDR3 has 15 residues. Germline CDR1 DFQATT, CDR2 SNEGSKA (reference sequence). This CDR3 is CSALLGGRGDNEQYF. The CDR3 nucleotides read TGCAGTGCCCTATTAGGGGGACGGGGCGACAATGAGCAGTACTTC.

This clonotype came up many times. The V call is TRBV12-3 or TRBV12-4, the J call TRBJ1-1; D gene ambiguous. The CDR3 is made up of 11 amino acids. The V gene lost 6 bases and the J gene lost 6 bases, with 8 bases spanning the gap. The CDR3 nucleotides are TGTGCCAGCAGGGCTACAGCTGAAGCTTTCTTT. This translates into CASRATAEAFF.

The V gene is TRBV2, the J gene TRBJ1-6; TRBD1 is a possible D gene (6 bases). The length of the CDR3 is 15 residues. Trimming left V 7 bases short and J 7 bases short, with 17 bases between. Germline CDR1 reads SNHLY; CDR2 reads FYNNEI. CDR3 residues: CASTPTRGSNSPLHF. In DNA, the CDR3 is TGTGCCAGCACTCCGACTAGGGGGAGCAATTCACCCCTCCACTTT.

A note on this clonotype: A single base separates this from a much larger clone, so it may be a read error. The chain couples TRBV20-1 to TRBJ1-2; tentatively, D is TRBD1 (6 bases). Germline V gene data show CDR1 as DFQATT and CDR2 as SNEGSKA (reference sequence). The CDR3 consists of 14 residues. Trimming stripped 2 bases from V and 8 bases from J, with 18 bases between. This CDR3 is CSARTGKSGEGYTF. DNA for the CDR3: TGCAGTGCTAGAACAGGGAAATCCGGGGAGGGCTACACCTTC.

This rearrangement joins TRBV20-1 to TRBJ2-5, with TRBD2 matching 10 bases. Germline values: CDR1 DFQATT, CDR2 SNEGSKA (reference sequence). There are 14 residues in the CDR3. V was clipped by 3 bases and J by 7 bases; unmatched bases: 8. Written as DNA, the CDR3 is TGCAGTGCTAGCAAAGCGGGGGGGCTGGGGACCCAGTACTTC. Residues: CSASKAGGLGTQYF.

This clonotype was seen ten or more times. The chain has TRBV29-1 and TRBJ2-1, with 14 positions matching TRBD2. The CDR3 is made up of 16 amino acids. Germline-derived CDR1 and CDR2 are SQVTM and ANQGSEA. Trimming took 6 bases from V and 7 from J; bases not matched to a gene: 11. This CDR3 reads CSVPKGGLAGENEQFF. In DNA, the CDR3 is TGCAGCGTGCCTAAGGGGGGACTAGCGGGAGAAAATGAGCAGTTCTTC.

This clonotype showed up many times. Written as DNA, the CDR3 is TGTGCCAGCAGCTTAGCCCGGGACAGGGGGCGCCCTTATGGCTACACCTTC. It encodes CASSLARDRGRPYGYTF. The chain links TRBV7-2 to TRBJ1-2; 12 bases line up with TRBD1. This CDR3 contains 17 residues. V was clipped by 0 bases and J by 5 bases; unmatched bases: 7. CDR1 is SGHTA, CDR2 FQGNSA, per germline. The variable domain in full, with the rest retrieved from reference TRBV7-2 and TRBJ1-2, is GAGVSQSPSNKVTEKGKDVELRCDPISGHTALYWYRQSLGQGLEFLIYFQGNSAPDKSGLPSDRFSAERTGGSVSTLTIQRTQQEDSAVYLCASSLARDRGRPYGYTFGSGTRLTVV.